Shown below are 2 T cell receptor beta chains from a single sample sequenced in a study of OX40 agonist ivuxolimab in advanced cancers. The repertoire was sequenced with immunoSEQ multiplex PCR; TCRdb's copy has only in-frame clones and lacks some. Of roughly 50,000 clones in the sample, about 81% were seen once. Material: CD4+ or CD8+ T cells sorted from blood, obtained in a trial of the OX40 agonist ivuxolimab. The receptors shown here come from an adult with an advanced solid tumor such as melanoma, head and neck, liver or kidney cancer.

This chain connects TRBV25-1 to TRBJ2-1; D call uncertain. Trimming left V 4 bases short and J 7 bases short, with 11 bases between. This CDR3 comprises 13 residues. The germline V gene encodes CDR1 MGHDK and CDR2 SYGVNS. CDR3 DNA sequence: TGTGCCAGCAGTGCGCAAGGGTTGAATGAGCAGTTCTTC. This gives the protein CASSAQGLNEQFF.

The V and J genes are TRBV19 and TRBJ2-1; D is unresolved. V shed 8 bases and J shed 4 bases, with 9 bases lying between them. Germline V gene lookup returns CDR1 LNHDA and CDR2 SQIVND (reference sequence). The CDR3 totals 12 residues. The CDR3 coding sequence is TGTGCCAGTGGATGGGGTTACAATGAGCAGTTCTTC. Translated, it gives CASGWGYNEQFF.